The clone carrying this TCR beta chain was seen a handful of times. Its antigen is unknown. These data are taken from a study of T cells after yellow fever vaccination. About the study: Some fractions had low cell numbers, and these were prepared with SMART-Seq v4 Ultra Low Input.

Findings of the study overall: The secondary response was weaker, and its peak arrived faster, on day 5 versus 15. Booster sampling recovered most clones from primary vaccination (around 97% CD4, 88% CD8).

Universal primer sites and UMIs were introduced during 5'RACE template-switching synthesis of TCR cDNA. TCRdb recomputed calls from the 5' RACE reads with MiXCR, one row per CDR3 protein. The sample includes approximately 120,000 distinct CDR3 sequences, over 12% of them seen just once. The CDR3 covers 14 residues. V gave up 6 bases and J gave up 0 bases, with 10 bases separating them. The V gene's germline CDR1 is MNHEY and CDR2 SVGAGI. The chain is built from TRBV6-5 and TRBJ2-3, with D perhaps being TRBD1 or TRBD2 (5 bases each). This clonotype originated in a man aged 18-30 years who received the YFV17D yellow fever vaccine. The source material was CD8+ T cells sorted from PBMCs, sampled 5 days after the yellow fever booster vaccination. CDR3 in DNA: TGTGCCAGCAGGTCGGGGCCAAGCACAGATACGCAGTATTTT. It encodes CASRSGPSTDTQYF.